This is a list of T cell receptor beta chains from one sample in a study of blood T cells in healthy people across ages. TCRdb itself ran the 5' RACE reads through MiXCR, one entry per CDR3 protein. The table includes some 760,000 distinct CDR3 sequences, roughly 25% detected once. These records were also assigned to another study, of T cells of mothers and their children.

The sample consisted of blood. The source is a boy between 10 and 17 years old in good health. Each CDR3 is given with its conserved first and last residue. Fields, in order: CDR3 protein, J gene, clone size, V gene. For some rows the clone size is stated as once, few or many, or as a class when expanded; others skip it.

CASSSVRQPQHF | TRBJ1-5 | NA | TRBV28
CSVFGLAGAQETQYF | TRBJ2-5 | NA | TRBV20-1
CASSSGGEGDQPQHF | TRBJ1-5 | NA | TRBV2
CASSLGQRDYEQYF | TRBJ2-7 | once | TRBV5-8
CASSQYGGMETQYF | TRBJ2-5 | NA | TRBV14
CASRQPATPDTQYF | TRBJ2-3 | NA | TRBV7-8
CATSRDWGEGETQYF | TRBJ2-5 | few | TRBV15
CASSPLGASTDTQYF | TRBJ2-3 | few | TRBV18
CSVAGQGAIEQYF | TRBJ2-7 | NA | TRBV29-1
CASSPMDLLTDTQYF | TRBJ2-3 | few | TRBV7-6
CSASRALRGAQYF | TRBJ2-5 | NA | TRBV20-1
CAISDPNRGEQARGNNEQFF | TRBJ2-1 | NA | TRBV10-3
CALGEGADTQYF | TRBJ2-3 | NA | TRBV12-3/TRBV12-4
CSASGSRGGDGYTF | TRBJ1-2 | few | TRBV20-1
CASSPNRGLGEAFF | TRBJ1-1 | few | TRBV6-1
CASSLGSGGAGETQYF | TRBJ2-5 | NA | TRBV7-9
CASSQEGDLSTDTQYF | TRBJ2-3 | few | TRBV4-3
CASGGSVLANEKLFF | TRBJ1-4 | NA | TRBV6-1
CASSAGTGLGYTF | TRBJ1-2 | few | TRBV9
CSARGLEGPSYEQYF | TRBJ2-7 | NA | TRBV20-1
CASSPRFGAAYEQYF | TRBJ2-7 | NA | TRBV14
CASGFYGLAGALQETQYF | TRBJ2-5 | NA | TRBV12-5
CASSWGQTGNTIYF | TRBJ1-3 | NA | TRBV5-1
CASPQTDSSYEQYF | TRBJ2-7 | NA | TRBV12-5
CASRTGLAGGLGEQYF | TRBJ2-7 | few | TRBV6-1
CASSPETGPNQPQHF | TRBJ1-5 | NA | TRBV12-3/TRBV12-4
CASRTGTGQQETQYF | TRBJ2-5 | NA | TRBV7-9
CASSLTGLAGSDTQYF | TRBJ2-3 | NA | TRBV7-3
CASSPYGTSGIYEQYF | TRBJ2-7 | NA | TRBV12-3/TRBV12-4
CASSQVGLAGAAYEQYF | NA | few | TRBV4-1
CASSQTSGAAGELFF | TRBJ2-2 | few | TRBV7-2
CASSYSEGPYEQYF | TRBJ2-7 | NA | TRBV6-6
CASSWRQGTVEQYF | TRBJ2-7 | NA | TRBV6-2/TRBV6-3
CASSPQGSGEQFF | TRBJ2-1 | NA | TRBV11-2
CATNLDSYNEQFF | TRBJ2-1 | NA | TRBV6-2/TRBV6-3
CASSRTVWRDTEAFF | TRBJ1-1 | few | TRBV21-1
CASSSSRAANTQYF | TRBJ2-3 | once | TRBV7-3
CASSYSGQGGDIQYF | TRBJ2-4 | NA | TRBV6-6
CASSLPTPTYEQYF | NA | NA | TRBV28
CASSQAEGGGETQYF | TRBJ2-5 | few | TRBV4-1
CASSVADGKNTEAFF | TRBJ1-1 | NA | TRBV9